The 5 T cell receptor beta chains below were found in one sample sequenced in a study of beta chain features in type 1 diabetes. Reverse transcribing all isolated RNA meant expressed TCRB transcripts were sequenced. The table came from immunoSEQ multiplex PCR; TCRdb's copy has only in-frame clones and leaves some out. The data hold more than 85,000 clones, with 30% to 40% observed a single time. Sequencing was carried out using stem cell memory CD4+ T cells from blood. The source is a woman between 18 and 29 years old in good health.

J is TRBJ2-7 and V is TRBV7-2; TRBD1 matches 9 bases. V was clipped by 2 bases and J by 7 bases; unmatched bases: 3. Germline CDR1 reads SGHTA; CDR2 reads FQGNSA. The CDR3 sequence is 13 residues long. In DNA form, the CDR3 reads TGTGCCAGCAGCTTAACAGGGGGCAGTGAGCAGTACTTC. Translated, it gives CASSLTGGSEQYF.

V is TRBV29-1 and J is TRBJ2-5; perhaps TRBD1 as D (5 bases). V lost 4 bases, J lost 2 bases, and 8 bases lay in between. This CDR3 contains 12 residues. Germline loops: CDR1 SQVTM, CDR2 ANQGSEA. The CDR3 reads CSVVQGQETQYF. DNA for the CDR3: TGCAGCGTTGTGCAGGGTCAAGAGACCCAGTACTTC.

The CDR3 region is CASSSTSGSFHEQFF. The CDR3 DNA follows: TGTGCCAGCAGTTCAACTAGCGGGAGTTTTCATGAGCAGTTCTTC. This chain joins TRBV27 and TRBJ2-1; TRBD2 matches at 11 bases. CDR1 and CDR2 (germline): MNHEY, SMNVEV (reference sequence). The CDR3 contains 15 residues. V gave up 4 bases and J gave up 8 bases; unmatched junction bases: 7.

The gene calls are TRBV28 and TRBJ2-5; D is uncertain. The CDR3 runs to 17 residues. Per germline, CDR1 MDHEN and CDR2 SYDVKM. V was shortened by 2 bases and J by 1 base, with 17 bases between the two germline ends. Written as DNA, the CDR3 is TGTGCCAGCAGTTTAATTTATCCAGATTACCTCCAAGAGACCCAGTACTTC. The encoded protein is CASSLIYPDYLQETQYF.

V is TRBV30 and J is TRBJ2-7; unclear D gene. V shed 0 bases and J shed 3 bases, with 3 bases lying between them. The CDR3 is made up of 11 amino acids. The V gene's germline CDR1 is GTSNPN and CDR2 SVGIG (reference sequence). CDR3 sequence: CAWSVLYEQYF. In DNA form, the CDR3 reads TGTGCCTGGAGTGTCCTCTACGAGCAGTACTTC.